Listed here are 7 T cell receptor beta chains from one sample, sequenced in a study of blood T cell repertoires in COVID-19 (dated by TCRdb to about 2020). The protocol used for the library was the immunoSEQ multiplex PCR assay. Imported from immuneACCESS, the table was reduced by TCRdb to in-frame sequences with V and J called. These copies leave out some clones; in studies compared against another copy, an unresolved V gene accounts for under half, and the cause of the remainder is not known. Across this sample there are some 400,000 clones, with almost 90% seen only once. About 6.8% of the sample is in the top ten clones. Sequenced sample: peripheral blood. The receptors derive from a man aged 18 to 35 with active or convalescent COVID-19.

The V call is TRBV27, the J call TRBJ2-7; 12 positions agree with TRBD1. The V and J ends lost 10 bases and 3 bases, in that order; junction bases with no gene match: 10. Looked up from germline, CDR1 is MNHEY and CDR2 is SMNVEV (reference sequence). The length of the CDR3 is 15 residues. The CDR3 sequence is CATRYRDRGLYEQYF. CDR3 nucleotide sequence: TGTGCCACCAGATACCGGGACAGGGGGCTCTACGAGCAGTACTTC.

This clone was detected a few times. The chain joins TRBV7-2 to TRBJ1-2; perhaps TRBD1 as D (5 bases). In germline, CDR1 is SGHTA, CDR2 FQGNSA. V shed 1 base and J shed 6 bases, with 18 bases lying between them. The CDR3 contains 16 residues. CDR3: CASSLGQGRRWHGYTF. The CDR3 nucleotides are TGTGCCAGCAGCTTAGGGCAGGGTCGAAGATGGCATGGCTACACCTTC.

The rearrangement joins TRBV5-1 to TRBJ2-1; 9 nucleotides align to TRBD1. The CDR3 runs 15 residues. Losses at the gene ends were 0 bases for V and 4 bases for J; bases not matched to a gene: 2. Germline V gene data show CDR1 as SGHRS and CDR2 as YFSETQ. CDR3 protein: CASSLVQGAYNEQFF. CDR3 bases: TGCGCCAGCAGCTTGGTACAGGGGGCATACAATGAGCAGTTCTTC.

The rearrangement links TRBV4-1 to TRBJ2-7, with D possibly TRBD1 on 5 matching bases. Deletions cut 0 bases from V and 6 bases from J, with 12 bases between. Looked up from germline, CDR1 is MGHRA and CDR2 is YSYEKL. The CDR3 runs 14 residues. This CDR3 reads CASSQDLARVEQYF. In nucleotides, the CDR3 is TGCGCCAGCAGCCAAGATCTGGCCAGGGTCGAGCAGTACTTC.

The chain has TRBV6-2 or TRBV6-3 and TRBJ2-5, with 11 bases lining up with TRBD2. J lost 4 bases, V lost 4 bases, and 2 bases had no gene match. This CDR3 region has 14 residues. Germline assignment: CDR1 MNHEY and CDR2 SVGEGT. The CDR3 loop reads CASSLAGGIETQYF. The CDR3 bases are TGTGCCAGCAGTTTAGCGGGGGGGATAGAGACCCAGTACTTC.

The V gene is TRBV7-2, the J gene TRBJ2-3, with D hard to call. The CDR3 contains 15 residues. Trimming left V 1 base short and J 2 bases short, with 10 bases between. Germline V gives CDR1 SGHTA, CDR2 FQGNSA. The CDR3 reads CASSLDARYTDTQYF. CDR3 bases: TGTGCCAGCAGCTTAGATGCTAGGTACACAGATACGCAGTATTTT. The variable domain in full, with the rest retrieved from reference TRBV7-2 and TRBJ2-3, is GAGVSQSPSNKVTEKGKDVELRCDPISGHTALYWYRQSLGQGLEFLIYFQGNSAPDKSGLPSDRFSAERTGGSVSTLTIQRTQQEDSAVYLCASSLDARYTDTQYFGPGTRLTVL.

This chain links TRBV11-2 with TRBJ1-1; maybe TRBD1 (6 bases). V lost 0 bases to trimming and J lost 7 bases, with 12 bases between them. The V gene's germline CDR1 is SGHAT and CDR2 FQNNGV. This CDR3 contains 14 residues. The CDR3 nucleotides read TGTGCCAGCAGCTTAGACCTTACAGGGAGTGAAGCTTTCTTT. This gives the protein CASSLDLTGSEAFF.